This TCR beta chain was captured by sequencing in a study of T cell responses to AZD1222 COVID-19 vaccine. Details on this clone: Its antigen is not identified.

TCRdb's copy holds only in-frame clones and misses some; the assay was immunoSEQ multiplex PCR. This repertoire shows 150,000 or so clones, approximately 94% found once; its top ten account for approximately 0.58%. Study-wide findings and caveats: Repertoires were collected only later (after the peak T cell response had occurred).

The CDR3 sequence is 14 residues long. V was shortened by 5 bases and J by 12 bases, with 17 bases between the two germline ends. In germline, CDR1 is MDHEN, CDR2 SYDVKM. The gene calls are TRBV28 and TRBJ1-6, with no clear D. The specimen was peripheral blood, collected on day 0 of AZD1222 vaccination. The TCR was taken from an adult in good health. CDR3 loop: CASSPLLGARPLHF. The CDR3 nucleotides read TGTGCCAGCAGTCCCCTACTGGGAGCTCGACCCCTCCACTTT.